The rows below give T cell receptor beta chains drawn from one sample of a study of chemoradiotherapy in HPV16-positive cancers. Assay: immunoSEQ multiplex PCR; the TCRdb copy retains only in-frame clones and omits some. This repertoire shows around 23,000 clones, 70% to 90% found once; its top ten account for approximately 5.8%. The starting material was blood, obtained from a patient who underwent chemoradiotherapy. The receptor source for this set is a human donor with HPV-associated anogenital cancer. Each CDR3 is given with its conserved first and last residue. D genes are given only for firm matches. Only part of the rows carry a size: once, few, many, or a class if the clone is expanded.

v_gene: TRBV6-5; abundance: NA; j_gene: TRBJ1-1; d_gene: NA; CDR3aa: CASSSGRGRAEAFF; CDR3nt: TGTGCCAGCAGTTCGGGACGGGGTCGTGCTGAAGCTTTCTTT
v_gene: TRBV2; abundance: NA; j_gene: TRBJ1-2; d_gene: NA; CDR3aa: CASSTSGGSGYTF; CDR3nt: NA
v_gene: TRBV5-1; abundance: NA; j_gene: TRBJ2-3; d_gene: TRBD2; CDR3aa: CASSLEGLGMDTQYF; CDR3nt: TGCGCCAGCAGCTTGGAGGGACTAGGAATGGATACGCAGTATTTT
v_gene: TRBV5-4; abundance: NA; j_gene: TRBJ2-1; d_gene: TRBD1; CDR3aa: CASSTRQGSQGNEQFF; CDR3nt: TGTGCCAGCAGCACACGACAGGGCTCCCAGGGCAATGAGCAGTTCTTC
v_gene: TRBV5-1; abundance: NA; j_gene: TRBJ1-4; d_gene: NA; CDR3aa: CASRGVQGDEKLFF; CDR3nt: TGCGCCAGCAGGGGGGTACAGGGAGACGAAAAACTGTTTTTT
v_gene: TRBV5-6; abundance: NA; j_gene: TRBJ2-2; d_gene: NA; CDR3aa: CASSRNPGPIGTGELFF; CDR3nt: TGTGCCAGCAGCCGAAATCCCGGGCCGATAGGCACCGGGGAGCTGTTTTTT
v_gene: TRBV5-4; abundance: NA; j_gene: TRBJ1-6; d_gene: NA; CDR3aa: CASSLEGAPTKALHF; CDR3nt: TGTGCCAGCAGCTTGGAAGGCGCGCCGACCAAGGCCCTCCACTTT
v_gene: TRBV15; abundance: NA; j_gene: TRBJ2-4; d_gene: NA; CDR3aa: CATSSIRGNIQYF; CDR3nt: TGTGCCACCAGCAGTATTAGGGGAAACATTCAGTACTTC
v_gene: TRBV15; abundance: NA; j_gene: TRBJ2-5; d_gene: NA; CDR3aa: CATSRETHPVETQYF; CDR3nt: TGTGCCACCAGCAGAGAAACACACCCGGTGGAGACCCAGTACTTC
v_gene: TRBV7-9; abundance: NA; j_gene: TRBJ2-1; d_gene: NA; CDR3aa: CASSPLRPLDNEQFF; CDR3nt: TGTGCCAGCAGCCCCCTCCGGCCTCTCGATAATGAGCAGTTCTTC
v_gene: TRBV5-1; abundance: NA; j_gene: TRBJ2-3; d_gene: TRBD2; CDR3aa: CASNLLLAGGLTDTQYF; CDR3nt: TGCGCCAGCAACTTGTTACTAGCGGGGGGACTCACAGATACGCAGTATTTT
v_gene: TRBV30; abundance: NA; j_gene: TRBJ1-2; d_gene: TRBD1; CDR3aa: CAWSRTGTDYGYTF; CDR3nt: TGTGCCTGGAGTAGGACAGGGACCGACTATGGCTACACCTTC
v_gene: TRBV29-1; abundance: NA; j_gene: TRBJ2-2; d_gene: TRBD1; CDR3aa: CSVEMTGSGTGELFF; CDR3nt: TGCAGCGTGGAGATGACAGGGTCGGGCACCGGGGAGCTGTTTTTT
v_gene: TRBV7-2; abundance: NA; j_gene: TRBJ1-5; d_gene: NA; CDR3aa: CASSLGSWGNQPQHF; CDR3nt: TGTGCCAGCAGCTTAGGTAGCTGGGGGAATCAGCCCCAGCATTTT
v_gene: TRBV10-3; abundance: NA; j_gene: TRBJ1-5; d_gene: NA; CDR3aa: CASRIEENQPQHF; CDR3nt: TGTGCCTCAAGGATTGAAGAAAATCAGCCCCAGCATTTT
v_gene: TRBV2; abundance: NA; j_gene: TRBJ2-5; d_gene: NA; CDR3aa: CASNGERETQYF; CDR3nt: TGTGCCAGCAACGGGGAGCGGGAGACCCAGTACTTC
v_gene: TRBV5-1; abundance: once; j_gene: TRBJ1-6; d_gene: NA; CDR3aa: CASSPGTSDRNSPLHF; CDR3nt: TGCGCCAGCAGCCCCGGGACTTCCGATCGTAATTCACCCCTCCACTTT
v_gene: TRBV7-2; abundance: NA; j_gene: TRBJ2-2; d_gene: NA; CDR3aa: CASSLKGGTTPGKLFF; CDR3nt: TGTGCCAGCAGCTTAAAGGGGGGAACTACACCGGGGAAGCTGTTTTTT
v_gene: TRBV7-2; abundance: NA; j_gene: TRBJ1-2; d_gene: NA; CDR3aa: CASSLRRDGYTF; CDR3nt: TGTGCCAGCAGCTTACGGAGGGATGGCTACACCTTC
v_gene: TRBV11-3; abundance: NA; j_gene: TRBJ1-1; d_gene: NA; CDR3aa: CASSLASTNTEAFF; CDR3nt: TGTGCCAGCAGCTTAGCCAGCACGAACACTGAAGCTTTCTTT
v_gene: TRBV11-3; abundance: once; j_gene: TRBJ2-2; d_gene: TRBD1; CDR3aa: CASRSDRDHTGELFF; CDR3nt: TGTGCCAGCAGATCAGACAGGGACCACACCGGGGAGCTGTTTTTT
v_gene: TRBV5-4; abundance: NA; j_gene: TRBJ2-2; d_gene: NA; CDR3aa: CASSSTGENTGELFF; CDR3nt: TGTGCCAGCAGCTCCACGGGGGAGAACACCGGGGAGCTGTTTTTT
v_gene: TRBV27; abundance: NA; j_gene: TRBJ2-7; d_gene: TRBD1; CDR3aa: CASRQTGTYEQYF; CDR3nt: TGTGCCAGCAGACAGACAGGGACCTACGAGCAGTACTTC
v_gene: TRBV29-1; abundance: NA; j_gene: TRBJ2-1; d_gene: TRBD2; CDR3aa: CSVKTGTSGGADEQFF; CDR3nt: TGCAGCGTAAAAACCGGGACTAGCGGGGGGGCTGATGAGCAGTTCTTC
v_gene: TRBV5-1; abundance: NA; j_gene: TRBJ2-7; d_gene: NA; CDR3aa: CASGTDPSYEQYF; CDR3nt: TGCGCCAGCGGGACTGACCCTTCCTACGAGCAGTACTTC
v_gene: TRBV6-1; abundance: NA; j_gene: TRBJ1-3; d_gene: TRBD1; CDR3aa: CASRWTGGNTIYF; CDR3nt: TGTGCCAGCAGATGGACAGGGGGAAACACCATATATTTT
v_gene: TRBV7-2; abundance: NA; j_gene: TRBJ1-2; d_gene: TRBD1; CDR3aa: CASSLAGQANYGYTF; CDR3nt: TGTGCCAGCAGCCTAGCCGGACAGGCTAACTATGGCTACACCTTC
v_gene: TRBV5-8; abundance: NA; j_gene: TRBJ2-7; d_gene: NA; CDR3aa: CASSLAMRQYF; CDR3nt: TGTGCCAGCAGCTTAGCAATGAGGCAGTACTTC
v_gene: TRBV2; abundance: NA; j_gene: TRBJ1-2; d_gene: NA; CDR3aa: CASRQEANYGYTF; CDR3nt: TGTGCCAGCCGACAGGAAGCTAACTATGGCTACACCTTC
v_gene: TRBV27; abundance: NA; j_gene: TRBJ1-2; d_gene: NA; CDR3aa: CASSLSGRGYTF; CDR3nt: TGTGCCAGCAGTTTATCGGGTAGGGGCTACACCTTC
v_gene: TRBV5-6; abundance: once; j_gene: TRBJ2-5; d_gene: NA; CDR3aa: CASSPTMGGRGETQYF; CDR3nt: TGTGCCAGCAGCCCGACGATGGGAGGTAGGGGAGAGACCCAGTACTTC
v_gene: TRBV29-1; abundance: NA; j_gene: TRBJ1-1; d_gene: TRBD1; CDR3aa: CSVRGVGTGNTEAFF; CDR3nt: TGCAGCGTTCGGGGAGTGGGGACAGGGAACACTGAAGCTTTCTTT
v_gene: TRBV30; abundance: NA; j_gene: TRBJ2-7; d_gene: NA; CDR3aa: CAWTRGGQTLSSYEQYF; CDR3nt: TGTGCCTGGACTAGGGGGGGACAGACCTTGAGCTCCTACGAGCAGTACTTC
v_gene: TRBV7-2; abundance: NA; j_gene: TRBJ2-3; d_gene: NA; CDR3aa: CASSLRGSSTDTQYF; CDR3nt: TGTGCCAGCAGCCTCCGAGGGTCTAGCACAGATACGCAGTATTTT
v_gene: TRBV7-9; abundance: NA; j_gene: TRBJ2-3; d_gene: TRBD2; CDR3aa: CASSLAGLAGGLRTDTQYF; CDR3nt: TGTGCCAGCAGCTTAGCGGGCCTAGCGGGGGGCCTCCGCACAGATACGCAGTATTTT
v_gene: TRBV18; abundance: NA; j_gene: TRBJ2-7; d_gene: NA; CDR3aa: CASSPPSESYEQYF; CDR3nt: TGTGCCAGCTCACCACCGTCCGAATCCTACGAGCAGTACTTC
v_gene: TRBV7-2; abundance: NA; j_gene: TRBJ2-1; d_gene: TRBD2; CDR3aa: CASSLGLAIYEQFF; CDR3nt: TGTGCCAGCAGCTTAGGACTAGCAATCTATGAGCAGTTCTTC
v_gene: TRBV5-4; abundance: NA; j_gene: TRBJ2-7; d_gene: TRBD2; CDR3aa: CASSTPGLAGLYEQYF; CDR3nt: TGTGCCAGCAGCACCCCGGGACTAGCGGGGCTCTACGAGCAGTACTTC
v_gene: TRBV18; abundance: NA; j_gene: TRBJ2-1; d_gene: TRBD1; CDR3aa: CASSSGGPYNEQFF; CDR3nt: TGTGCCAGCTCGTCAGGGGGACCCTACAATGAGCAGTTCTTC